This T cell receptor beta chain stems from a study of blood T cell repertoires in COVID-19. On the study more broadly: T cells, B-cell-depleted T cells, or PBMCs provided the cDNA or gDNA that served as material.

Seattle patient enrollment occurred during active infection, with longitudinal follow-up thereafter. TCRdb's copy holds only in-frame clones and misses some; the assay was immunoSEQ multiplex PCR. This sample has approximately 90,000 clones, with 65% to 85% found just once. There are 16 residues in the CDR3. Germline CDR1 reads MNHEY; CDR2 reads SVGEGT. V lost 5 bases, J lost 0 bases, and 17 bases lay in between. Sequences were obtained from peripheral blood. The rearrangement links TRBV6-2 or TRBV6-3 to TRBJ2-7; the D is unclear. This TCR derives from a man between 65 and 85 years old with COVID-19, enrolled during active disease. CDR3 amino acids: CASSKFLRSASYEQYF. For the CDR3, the DNA is TGTGCCAGCAGTAAGTTTTTGAGGAGCGCCTCCTACGAGCAGTACTTC.